This is a list of T cell receptor beta chains from one sample in a study of blood T cells in healthy people across ages. TCRdb ran MiXCR on the 5' RACE reads and lists one entry per CDR3 protein. The sample consists of more than 800,000 distinct CDR3 sequences, 40% to 55% of them appearing once. The material sequenced was blood. The origin of the receptors is a woman aged 60-75 years in good health. Both conserved end residues are trimmed from each CDR3. A D gene is named only where the DNA matches it firmly.

ASSVVRAEKLF	.	TRBV7-2
ASSFAGVSYGYT	.	TRBV27
ASSMVEGGSYEQY	.	TRBV5-1
ASDLGTSAIHKNIQY	TRBD2	TRBV2
ASSEDYEQY	.	TRBV25-1
ASSPYQGNQPQH	.	TRBV27
ASSTPGGDQETQY	TRBD2	TRBV27
SVERVEGEQY	.	TRBV29-1
ASSLASPFLSPRASGRWNEQF	TRBD2	TRBV7-2
ASSYGASGIQHEQF	TRBD2	TRBV6-2/TRBV6-3
ASSHRTPNYGYT	.	TRBV7-2